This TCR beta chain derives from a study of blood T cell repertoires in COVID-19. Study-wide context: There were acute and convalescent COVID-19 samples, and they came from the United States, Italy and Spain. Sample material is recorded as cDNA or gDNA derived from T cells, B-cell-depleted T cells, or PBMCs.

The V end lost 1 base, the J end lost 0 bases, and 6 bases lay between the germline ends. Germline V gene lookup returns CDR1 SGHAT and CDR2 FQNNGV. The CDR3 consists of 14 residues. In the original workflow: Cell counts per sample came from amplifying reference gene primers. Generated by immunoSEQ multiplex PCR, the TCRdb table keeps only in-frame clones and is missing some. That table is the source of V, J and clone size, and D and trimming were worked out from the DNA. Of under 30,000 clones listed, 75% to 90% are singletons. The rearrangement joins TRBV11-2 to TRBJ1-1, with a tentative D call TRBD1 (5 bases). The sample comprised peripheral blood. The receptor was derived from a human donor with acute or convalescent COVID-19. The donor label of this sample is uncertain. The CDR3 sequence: CASSLVQVNTEAFF. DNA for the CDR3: TGTGCCAGCAGCTTAGTACAGGTGAACACTGAAGCTTTCTTT.